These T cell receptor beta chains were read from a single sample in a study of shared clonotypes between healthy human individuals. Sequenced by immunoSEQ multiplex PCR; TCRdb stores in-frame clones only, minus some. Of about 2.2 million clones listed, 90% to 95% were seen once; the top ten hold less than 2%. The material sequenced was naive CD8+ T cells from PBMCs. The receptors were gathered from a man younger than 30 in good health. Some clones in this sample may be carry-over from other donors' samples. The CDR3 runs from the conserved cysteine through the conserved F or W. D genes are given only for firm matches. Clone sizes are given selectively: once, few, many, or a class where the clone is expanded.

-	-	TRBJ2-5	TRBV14	CASSQGIRSSGYQETQYF	TGTGCCAGCAGCCAAGGGATCCGGTCGAGCGGGTACCAAGAGACCCAGTACTTC
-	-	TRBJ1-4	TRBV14	CASSQGVTNEKLFF	TGTGCCAGCAGCCAAGGTGTGACTAATGAAAAACTGTTTTTT
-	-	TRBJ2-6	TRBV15	CATSRVVPGANVLTF	TGTGCCACCAGCAGAGTTGTCCCTGGGGCCAACGTCCTGACTTTC
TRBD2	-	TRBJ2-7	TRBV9	CASSVASSGSYEQYF	TGTGCCAGCAGCGTTGCGTCTAGCGGGAGCTACGAGCAGTACTTC
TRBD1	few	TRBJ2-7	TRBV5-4	CASSPGTGGYEQYF	TGTGCCAGCAGCCCCGGGACAGGGGGCTACGAGCAGTACTTC
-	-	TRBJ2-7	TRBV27	CASSLSYAGVRYEQYF	TGTGCCAGCAGTTTATCTTACGCAGGGGTTCGGTACGAGCAGTACTTC
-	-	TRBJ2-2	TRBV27	CASSARGPGELFF	TGTGCCAGCAGTGCCCGGGGACCCGGGGAGCTGTTTTTT
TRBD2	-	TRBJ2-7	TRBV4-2	CASSPWGAGGYEQYF	TGTGCCAGCAGCCCCTGGGGAGCGGGAGGGTACGAGCAGTACTTC
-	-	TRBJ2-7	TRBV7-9	CASNGTPYEQYF	TGTGCCAGCAACGGGACGCCCTACGAGCAGTACTTC
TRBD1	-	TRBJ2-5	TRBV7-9	CASSIQGETQYF	TGTGCCAGCAGCATACAGGGGGAGACCCAGTACTTC
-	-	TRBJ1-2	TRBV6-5	CASSYSNRDHDGYTF	TGTGCCAGCAGTTACTCGAATAGGGATCACGATGGCTACACCTTC
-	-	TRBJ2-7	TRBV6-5	CASSYGEAYEQYF	TGTGCCAGCAGTTACGGGGAAGCCTACGAGCAGTACTTC
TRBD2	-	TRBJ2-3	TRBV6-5	CASSVSGRADTQYF	TGTGCCAGCAGCGTCAGCGGGAGGGCAGATACGCAGTATTTT
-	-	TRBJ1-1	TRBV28	CASSSGLGEAFF	TGTGCCAGCAGTTCAGGGTTGGGGGAAGCTTTCTTT
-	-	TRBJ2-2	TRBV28	CASSFRDTGELFF	TGTGCCAGCAGTTTCCGGGACACCGGGGAGCTGTTTTTT
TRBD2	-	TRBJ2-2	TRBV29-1	CSVLAGSTGELFF	TGCAGCGTACTAGCGGGGTCCACCGGGGAGCTGTTTTTT
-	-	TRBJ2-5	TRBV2	CAFRIGTTQETQYF	TGTGCCTTCAGGATCGGGACCACCCAAGAGACCCAGTACTTC
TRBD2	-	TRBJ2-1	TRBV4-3	CASSQVWSGAYYNEQFF	TGCGCCAGCAGCCAAGTTTGGAGCGGGGCCTACTACAATGAGCAGTTCTTC
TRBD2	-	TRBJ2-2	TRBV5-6	CASSKTNSGVNTGELFF	TGTGCCAGCAGCAAAACTAATAGCGGGGTAAACACCGGGGAGCTGTTTTTT
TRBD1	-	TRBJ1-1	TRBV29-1	CSVQTGFMTEAFF	TGCAGCGTACAGACAGGGTTTATGACTGAAGCTTTCTTT
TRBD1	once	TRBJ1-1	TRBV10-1	CASSEGGGRAFF	TGCGCCAGCAGTGAAGGGGGCGGTCGAGCTTTCTTT
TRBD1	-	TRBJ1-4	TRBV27	CASSLMAGTELFF	TGTGCCAGCAGTTTGATGGCGGGGACAGAATTGTTTTTT
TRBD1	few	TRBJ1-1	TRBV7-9	CASSPTGEEAFF	TGTGCCAGCAGTCCGACAGGGGAAGAAGCTTTCTTT
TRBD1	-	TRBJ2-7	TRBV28	CASSVRTGWTYEQYF	TGTGCCAGCAGTGTCCGGACAGGATGGACCTACGAGCAGTACTTC
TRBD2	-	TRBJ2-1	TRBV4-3	CASSPGLASYNEQFF	TGCGCCAGCAGCCCTGGACTAGCCTCCTACAATGAGCAGTTCTTC
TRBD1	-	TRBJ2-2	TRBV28	CASSLFLQGSPTGELFF	TGTGCCAGCAGTTTATTTTTACAGGGGTCGCCCACCGGGGAGCTGTTTTTT